One and the same sample provided the 29 T cell receptor beta chains below, sequenced in a study of T cell responses to AZD1222 COVID-19 vaccine. The assay was immunoSEQ multiplex PCR, and TCRdb's table has in-frame clones only and misses some. The top ten clones hold around 6.2% of a sample with about 120,000 clones, about 85% of them seen once. Material: peripheral blood, obtained on day 0 of AZD1222 vaccination. Receptors were obtained from an adult in good health.

There are a few counts of this clone. The genes are TRBV16 and TRBJ1-1, with D possibly being TRBD1 (6 bases). The CDR3 is 13 residues long. V dropped 2 bases and J dropped 9 bases, with 13 bases sitting between them. Per the germline V gene, CDR1 is KGHSY and CDR2 is FQNENV. The CDR3 loop is CASSQLPTGKAFF. As DNA, the CDR3 is TGTGCCAGCAGCCAACTACCGACAGGAAAAGCTTTCTTT.

The genes are TRBV5-4 and TRBJ1-6; 9 bases align to TRBD1. Germline V gene sequence: CDR1 SGHNT, CDR2 YYREEE (reference sequence). The CDR3 spans 14 residues. J was trimmed by 9 bases and V by 3 bases; bases with no gene match: 4. The CDR3 DNA reads TGTGCCAGCAGCTCCGGACAGGGGCTTTCACCCCTCCACTTT. It codes for CASSSGQGLSPLHF.

The CDR3 protein is CASSLVGWDIQYF. The CDR3 DNA reads as TGTGCCAGCAGCCTGGTGGGGTGGGACATTCAGTACTTC. J is TRBJ2-4 and V is TRBV7-2; no definite D call. V was shortened by 5 bases and J by 8 bases, with 13 bases between the two germline ends. Germline values: CDR1 SGHTA, CDR2 FQGNSA. CDR3 length equals 13 residues. The full variable domain, rest sourced from reference TRBV7-2 and TRBJ2-4, is GAGVSQSPSNKVTEKGKDVELRCDPISGHTALYWYRQSLGQGLEFLIYFQGNSAPDKSGLPSDRFSAERTGGSVSTLTIQRTQQEDSAVYLCASSLVGWDIQYFGAGTRLSVL.

In DNA form, the CDR3 reads TGTGCCAGCAGCAACCCCGTAGGACAGAAGGACTACGAGCAGTACTTC. It encodes CASSNPVGQKDYEQYF. The V call is TRBV7-9, the J call TRBJ2-7; possible D gene TRBD1, 6 bases. V lost 5 bases and J lost 3, with 20 bases in between. CDR3 length: 16 amino acids. Germline CDR1 SEHNR, CDR2 FQNEAQ (reference sequence).

V gene TRBV7-8 combines with J gene TRBJ2-7, with 7 bases lining up with TRBD1. The CDR3 extends over 15 amino acids. The germline gives CDR1 SGHVS, CDR2 FQNEAQ. J was trimmed by 2 bases and V by 4 bases; bases with no gene match: 8. As DNA, the CDR3 is TGTGCCAGCAGCTCACAGGGGATGAGTACCTACGAGCAGTACTTC. It encodes CASSSQGMSTYEQYF. Based on the CDR3 plus reference TRBV7-8 and TRBJ2-7, the full variable domain is GAGVSQSPRYKVAKRGQDVALRCDPISGHVSLFWYQQALGQGPEFLTYFQNEAQLDKSGLPSDRFFAERPEGSVSTLKIQRTQQEDSAVYLCASSSQGMSTYEQYFGPGTRLTVT.

This chain connects TRBV14 to TRBJ2-3; D is uncertain. The germline V and J ends were trimmed by 0 bases and 1 base, with 8 bases remaining between them. Germline CDR1 and CDR2: SGHDN and FVKESK. The CDR3 covers 15 residues. Here the CDR3 DNA reads TGTGCCAGCAGCCAAGATATCCGCCGCACAGATACGCAGTATTTT. Translation gives CASSQDIRRTDTQYF. The full variable domain, completed using reference TRBV14 and TRBJ2-3, is EAGVTQFPSHSVIEKGQTVTLRCDPISGHDNLYWYRRVMGKEIKFLLHFVKESKQDESGMPNNRFLAERTGGTYSTLKVQPAELEDSGVYFCASSQDIRRTDTQYFGPGTRLTVL.

V gene TRBV7-9 combines with J gene TRBJ2-5; D might be TRBD1 or TRBD2, each matching 6 bases. V was clipped by 5 bases and J by 2 bases, with 9 bases between them. Per germline, CDR1 SEHNR and CDR2 FQNEAQ (reference sequence). There are 13 residues in the CDR3. CDR3: CASSRGPQETQYF. DNA of the CDR3: TGTGCCAGCAGCCGGGGGCCACAAGAGACCCAGTACTTC.

The chain joins TRBV5-5 to TRBJ1-4, with D maybe TRBD1 (5 bases). This CDR3 spans 14 amino acids. CDR1 is SGHKS and CDR2 is YYEKEE in the germline V gene (reference sequence). Trimming took 6 bases from V and 0 from J, leaving 9 bases between them. CDR3 sequence (DNA): TGTGCCAGCACAGCGGGGGCAACTAATGAAAAACTGTTTTTT. This sequence encodes CASTAGATNEKLFF.

The chain uses TRBV2 and TRBJ2-3; 8 nucleotides align to TRBD2. Germline V gene lookup returns CDR1 SNHLY and CDR2 FYNNEI. Trimming took 6 bases from V and 4 from J; bases not matched to a gene: 6. This CDR3 spans 14 amino acids. In DNA, the CDR3 is TGTGCCAGCAGGGAGCGGGGGAGGTCAGATACGCAGTATTTT. It codes for CASRERGRSDTQYF.

This chain joins TRBV3-1 (or the pseudogene TRBV3-2) and TRBJ2-7; the match to TRBD2 covers 9 bases. The CDR3 is made up of 16 amino acids. The V and J ends lost 1 base and 5 bases, in that order; junction bases with no gene match: 9. In germline, CDR1 is LGHDT, CDR2 YNNKEL (reference sequence). The CDR3 nucleotides read TGTGCCAGCAGCCAAGGCCAGCGGGGGGACGGCAACGAGCAGTACTTC. Translation: CASSQGQRGDGNEQYF.

The chain has TRBV11-3 and TRBJ2-3; 8 bases are a match to TRBD2. The CDR3 sequence is 16 residues long. Germline V gene lookup returns CDR1 SGHNT and CDR2 YENEEA. V dropped 1 base and J dropped 5; count of bases not matched to a gene: 8. The CDR3 protein is CASSLGLSGALDTQYF. In DNA, the CDR3 is TGTGCCAGCAGCTTAGGGCTTAGCGGGGCGTTAGATACGCAGTATTTT.

The chain couples TRBV6-5 to TRBJ1-3, with D uncertain. This CDR3 has 13 residues. V lost 8 bases, J lost 0 bases, and 8 bases lay in between. Germline V lookup: CDR1 MNHEY, CDR2 SVGAGI. The CDR3 reads CASSGRSGNTIYF. CDR3 nucleotides: TGTGCCAGCTCCGGACGCTCTGGAAACACCATATATTTT.

J is TRBJ2-3 and V is TRBV3-1 (or the pseudogene TRBV3-2); 11 bases are shared with TRBD1. V dropped 5 bases and J dropped 3; count of bases not matched to a gene: 4. This CDR3 comprises 15 residues. Germline loops: CDR1 LGHDT, CDR2 YNNKEL (reference sequence). The CDR3 region is CASSYRDRGTDTQYF. CDR3 coding DNA: TGTGCCAGCAGCTACCGGGACAGGGGGACAGATACGCAGTATTTT.

J is TRBJ2-1 and V is TRBV24-1; 7 nucleotides match TRBD1. The CDR3 length is 17 residues. V gave up 3 bases and J gave up 4 bases; unmatched junction bases: 11. Germline CDR1 and CDR2: KGHDR and SFDVKD. The CDR3 DNA sequence: TGTGCCACCAGTGATCCCCGAGCGGACAGGAGATACAATGAGCAGTTCTTC. This codes for CATSDPRADRRYNEQFF.

This clone was seen once. The chain carries TRBV18 and TRBJ1-5; unclear D gene. Looked up from germline, CDR1 is KGHSH and CDR2 is LQKENI. This CDR3 contains 13 residues. Trimming shortened V by 3 bases and J by 4 bases, and 7 bases separated the two germline ends. Here the CDR3 reads CASSPAGNQPQHF. The CDR3 bases are TGTGCCAGCTCACCTGCGGGAAATCAGCCCCAGCATTTT.

The V and J genes are TRBV7-2 and TRBJ2-7; no definite D call. The germline V gene encodes CDR1 SGHTA and CDR2 FQGNSA. The CDR3 is 15 residues long. The V end was cut by 4 bases, the J end by 7 bases, with 20 bases between. CDR3 loop: CASSSTWQVLGEQYF. DNA of the CDR3: TGTGCCAGCAGCTCGACCTGGCAGGTTCTGGGGGAGCAGTACTTC.

The chain employs TRBV12-3 or TRBV12-4 and TRBJ1-1; TRBD1 is a possible D gene (5 bases). CDR3 length: 11 amino acids. Trimming pared 5 bases from V and 4 bases from J, leaving 5 bases between. DNA for the CDR3: TGTGCCAGCAGTAGGGGCACTGAAGCTTTCTTT. Protein: CASSRGTEAFF.

The chain carries TRBV11-2 and TRBJ1-1; D unresolved. Trimming stripped 0 bases from V and 7 bases from J, with 9 bases between. This CDR3 region has 13 residues. Germline V CDR1 and CDR2: SGHAT, FQNNGV. The CDR3 protein is CASSLDPGFEAFF. DNA for the CDR3: TGTGCCAGCAGCTTAGATCCGGGGTTTGAAGCTTTCTTT.

V is TRBV2 and J is TRBJ2-7; D is uncertain. The V end was cut by 2 bases, the J end by 0 bases, with 11 bases between. The V gene's germline CDR1 is SNHLY and CDR2 FYNNEI. This CDR3 spans 15 amino acids. The CDR3 is CASSEPRSSSYEQYF. The CDR3 nucleotides read TGTGCCAGCAGTGAACCCCGGAGTTCCTCCTACGAGCAGTACTTC.

The chain links TRBV5-1 to TRBJ2-7, with 7 nucleotides matching TRBD2. This CDR3 is built from 14 residues. Unmatched junction bases numbered 8, after V lost 2 bases and J lost 6 bases. From germline, CDR1 is SGHRS and CDR2 YFSETQ. CDR3 sequence reads: CASSLSPGGTEQYF. The CDR3 nucleotides read TGCGCCAGCAGCTTATCTCCCGGGGGGACCGAGCAGTACTTC. Complete variable domain (other parts from reference TRBV5-1 and TRBJ2-7): KAGVTQTPRYLIKTRGQQVTLSCSPISGHRSVSWYQQTPGQGLQFLFEYFSETQRNKGNFPGRFSGRQFSNSRSEMNVSTLELGDSALYLCASSLSPGGTEQYFGPGTRLTVT.

The genes are TRBV2 and TRBJ2-1; 13 nucleotides agree with TRBD2. The CDR3 is made up of 13 amino acids. The ends lost 3 bases at V and 10 bases at J; junction bases unmatched: 0. Germline V gene sequence: CDR1 SNHLY, CDR2 FYNNEI. CDR3 region: CASSETSGGEQFF. Written as DNA, the CDR3 is TGTGCCAGCAGTGAGACTAGCGGGGGGGAGCAGTTCTTC.

The CDR3, as DNA: TGTGCCAGCAGCTTCTCCCCCTACACTGAAGCTTTCTTT. Translation gives CASSFSPYTEAFF. V gene TRBV11-2 combines with J gene TRBJ1-1; unclear D gene. V was clipped by 3 bases and J by 3 bases, with 8 bases between them. Germline values: CDR1 SGHAT, CDR2 FQNNGV. This CDR3 is 13 amino acids long.

The chain is built from TRBV7-9 and TRBJ1-1, with TRBD1 as a possible D gene (5 bases). Germline CDR1 and CDR2: SEHNR and FQNEAQ (reference sequence). The ends were cut back, 8 bases at V and 14 bases at J, with 12 bases in the middle. The CDR3 has 9 amino acids. CDR3 nucleotides: TGTGCCAGCGGGCAGGGCAGCTTCTTT. Amino acid sequence: CASGQGSFF.

The rearrangement joins TRBV7-2 to TRBJ1-2; D not resolved. The ends were cut back, 1 base at V and 4 bases at J, with 13 bases in the middle. The CDR3 spans 15 residues. CDR1 is SGHTA and CDR2 is FQGNSA in the germline V gene. The DNA for the CDR3 is TGTGCCAGCAGCTTAGTTCTGGGATTTAGCTATGGCTACACCTTC. It is translated as CASSLVLGFSYGYTF.

The gene calls are TRBV7-8 and TRBJ1-6, with D tentatively TRBD1 (5 bases). Germline assignment: CDR1 SGHVS and CDR2 FQNEAQ. V lost 0 bases and J lost 5, with 14 bases in between. This CDR3 spans 17 amino acids. The CDR3 region has the DNA TGTGCCAGCAGCTTAGCAAGGGGACCCTCGAATAATTCACCCCTCCACTTT. Its translation: CASSLARGPSNNSPLHF.

The CDR3 sequence: CAISESGAAEGETQYF. The CDR3 DNA follows: TGTGCCATCAGTGAGTCAGGGGCAGCTGAAGGGGAGACCCAGTACTTC. J is TRBJ2-5 and V is TRBV10-3, with a weak D call TRBD1 (5 bases). Germline V gene sequence: CDR1 ENHRY, CDR2 SYGVKD. This CDR3 contains 16 residues. Trimming left V 0 bases short and J 5 bases short, with 16 bases between.

The chain has TRBV4-3 and TRBJ2-3; D not resolved. The V end lost 2 bases, the J end lost 2 bases, and 14 bases lay between the germline ends. Germline loops: CDR1 LGHNA, CDR2 YSLEER. This CDR3 has 16 residues. Here the CDR3 reads CASSQNKQSPTDTQYF. CDR3 bases: TGCGCCAGCAGCCAAAATAAGCAGTCCCCCACAGATACGCAGTATTTT.

The V and J genes are TRBV6-1 and TRBJ2-2; D possibly corresponds to TRBD1 (6 bases). From germline, CDR1 is MNHNS and CDR2 SASEGT. The CDR3 is 15 amino acids. Trimming removed 4 bases at V and 1 base at J, with 10 bases between. The CDR3 reads CASSGQVGNTGELFF. In DNA form, the CDR3 reads TGTGCCAGCAGTGGACAGGTGGGGAACACCGGGGAGCTGTTTTTT.

The V and J genes are TRBV7-9 and TRBJ2-7; tentatively, D is TRBD1 or TRBD2 (5 bases each). Trimming took 1 base from V and 4 from J, leaving 11 bases between them. The CDR3 extends over 14 amino acids. Per the germline V gene, CDR1 is SEHNR and CDR2 is FQNEAQ (reference sequence). CDR3 sequence (DNA): TGTGCCAGCAGCTTAGTGGGGGTCGGGTACGAGCAGTACTTC. It specifies CASSLVGVGYEQYF.